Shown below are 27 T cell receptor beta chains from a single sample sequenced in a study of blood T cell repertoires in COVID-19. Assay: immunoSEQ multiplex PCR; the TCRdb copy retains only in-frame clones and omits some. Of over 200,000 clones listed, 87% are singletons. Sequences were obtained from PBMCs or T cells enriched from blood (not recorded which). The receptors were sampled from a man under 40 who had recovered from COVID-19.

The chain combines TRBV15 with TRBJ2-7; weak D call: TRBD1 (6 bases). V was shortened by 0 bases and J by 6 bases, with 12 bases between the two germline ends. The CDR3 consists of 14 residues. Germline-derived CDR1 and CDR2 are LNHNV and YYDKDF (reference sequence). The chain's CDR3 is CATSREGATGEQYF. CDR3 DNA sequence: TGTGCCACCAGCAGAGAGGGGGCCACCGGCGAGCAGTACTTC.

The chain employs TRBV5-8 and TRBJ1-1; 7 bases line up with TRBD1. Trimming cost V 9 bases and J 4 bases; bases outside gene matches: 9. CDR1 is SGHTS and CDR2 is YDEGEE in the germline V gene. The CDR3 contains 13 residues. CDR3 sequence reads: CATRQGVGTEAFF. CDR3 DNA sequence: TGTGCCACACGACAGGGCGTGGGCACTGAAGCTTTCTTT.

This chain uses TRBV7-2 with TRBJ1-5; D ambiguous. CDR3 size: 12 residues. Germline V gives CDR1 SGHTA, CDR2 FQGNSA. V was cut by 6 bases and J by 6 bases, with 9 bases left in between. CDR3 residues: CASSYSAQPQHF. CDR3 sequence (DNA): TGTGCCAGCAGTTACAGTGCTCAGCCCCAGCATTTT. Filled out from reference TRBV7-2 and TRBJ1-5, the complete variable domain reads GAGVSQSPSNKVTEKGKDVELRCDPISGHTALYWYRQSLGQGLEFLIYFQGNSAPDKSGLPSDRFSAERTGGSVSTLTIQRTQQEDSAVYLCASSYSAQPQHFGDGTRLSIL.

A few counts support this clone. CDR3 sequence (DNA): TGTGCCAGTAGTGTCCTACCGCGGGACAGGGGACCTAGTTATAACAATGAGCAGTTCTTC. Protein product: CASSVLPRDRGPSYNNEQFF. V and J are TRBV19 and TRBJ2-1, with TRBD1 identical over 10 bases. The CDR3 has 20 amino acids. V lost 5 bases, J lost 5 bases, and 21 bases stayed unmatched. Germline V gives CDR1 LNHDA, CDR2 SQIVND (reference sequence).

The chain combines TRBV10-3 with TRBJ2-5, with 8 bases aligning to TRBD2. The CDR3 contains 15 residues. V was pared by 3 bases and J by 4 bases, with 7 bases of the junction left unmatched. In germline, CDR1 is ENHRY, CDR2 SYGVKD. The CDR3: CAISDVGGGPETQYF. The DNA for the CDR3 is TGTGCCATCAGTGACGTCGGGGGGGGCCCAGAGACCCAGTACTTC.

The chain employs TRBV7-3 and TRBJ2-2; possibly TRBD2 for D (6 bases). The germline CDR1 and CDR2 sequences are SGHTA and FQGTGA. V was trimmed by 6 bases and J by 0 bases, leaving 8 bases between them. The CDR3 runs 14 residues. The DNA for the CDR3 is TGTGCCAGCAGGGGGAGGTCGAACACCGGGGAGCTGTTTTTT. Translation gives CASRGRSNTGELFF. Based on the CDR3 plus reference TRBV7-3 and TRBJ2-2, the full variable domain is GAGVSQTPSNKVTEKGKYVELRCDPISGHTALYWYRQSLGQGPEFLIYFQGTGAADDSGLPNDRFFAVRPEGSVSTLKIQRTERGDSAVYLCASRGRSNTGELFFGEGSRLTVL.

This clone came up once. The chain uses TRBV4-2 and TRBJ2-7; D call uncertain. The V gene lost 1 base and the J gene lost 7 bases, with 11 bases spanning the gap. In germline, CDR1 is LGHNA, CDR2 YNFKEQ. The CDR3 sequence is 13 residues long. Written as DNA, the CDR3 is TGTGCCAGCAGCCAAGTTACAAACGCAGAGCAGTACTTC. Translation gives CASSQVTNAEQYF.

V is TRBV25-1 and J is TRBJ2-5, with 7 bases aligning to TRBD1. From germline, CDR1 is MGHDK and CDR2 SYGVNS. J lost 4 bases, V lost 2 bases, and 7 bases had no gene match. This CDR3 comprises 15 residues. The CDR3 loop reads CASSEGAGGPETQYF. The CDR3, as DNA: TGTGCCAGCAGTGAAGGGGCAGGGGGTCCAGAGACCCAGTACTTC. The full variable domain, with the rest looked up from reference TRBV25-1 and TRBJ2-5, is EADIYQTPRYLVIGTGKKITLECSQTMGHDKMYWYQQDPGMELHLIHYSYGVNSTEKGDLSSESTVSRIRTEHFPLTLESARPSHTSQYLCASSEGAGGPETQYFGPGTRLLVL.

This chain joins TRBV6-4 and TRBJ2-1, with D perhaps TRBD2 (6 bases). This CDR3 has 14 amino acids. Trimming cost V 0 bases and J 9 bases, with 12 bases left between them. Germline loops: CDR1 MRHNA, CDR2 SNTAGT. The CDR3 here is CASSDSGGIGEQFF. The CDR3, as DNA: TGTGCCAGCAGTGACTCCGGGGGTATAGGTGAGCAGTTCTTC.

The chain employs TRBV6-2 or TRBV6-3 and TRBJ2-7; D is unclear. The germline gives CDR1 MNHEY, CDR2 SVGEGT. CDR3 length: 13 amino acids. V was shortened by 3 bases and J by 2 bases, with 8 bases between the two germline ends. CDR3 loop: CASSYYNTYEQYF. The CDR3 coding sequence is TGTGCCAGCAGTTATTACAATACCTACGAGCAGTACTTC.

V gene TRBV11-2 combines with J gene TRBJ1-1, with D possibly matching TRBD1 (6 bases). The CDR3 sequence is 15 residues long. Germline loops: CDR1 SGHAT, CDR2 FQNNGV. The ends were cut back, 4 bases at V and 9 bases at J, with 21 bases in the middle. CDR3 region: CASSSRQLTGIQAFF. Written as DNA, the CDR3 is TGTGCCAGCAGCTCCAGACAACTGACAGGCATTCAAGCTTTCTTT.

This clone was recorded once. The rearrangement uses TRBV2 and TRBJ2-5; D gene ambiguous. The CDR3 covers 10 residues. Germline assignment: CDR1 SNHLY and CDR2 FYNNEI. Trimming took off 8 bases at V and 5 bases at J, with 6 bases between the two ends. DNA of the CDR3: TGTGCCAGCTCCGGGGAGACCCAGTACTTC. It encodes CASSGETQYF.

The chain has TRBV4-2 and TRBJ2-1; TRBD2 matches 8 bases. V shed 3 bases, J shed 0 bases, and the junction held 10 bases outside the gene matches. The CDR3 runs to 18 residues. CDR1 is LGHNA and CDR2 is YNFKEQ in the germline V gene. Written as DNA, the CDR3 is TGTGCCAGCAGCCAGGCCACTAGCGGTCCCAGCTCCTACAATGAGCAGTTCTTC. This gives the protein CASSQATSGPSSYNEQFF.

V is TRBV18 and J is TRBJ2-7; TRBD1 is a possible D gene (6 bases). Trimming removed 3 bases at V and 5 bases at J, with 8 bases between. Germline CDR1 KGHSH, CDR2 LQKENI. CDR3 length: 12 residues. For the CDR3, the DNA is TGTGCCAGCTCACCCAGACAGGACGAGCAGTACTTC. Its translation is CASSPRQDEQYF.

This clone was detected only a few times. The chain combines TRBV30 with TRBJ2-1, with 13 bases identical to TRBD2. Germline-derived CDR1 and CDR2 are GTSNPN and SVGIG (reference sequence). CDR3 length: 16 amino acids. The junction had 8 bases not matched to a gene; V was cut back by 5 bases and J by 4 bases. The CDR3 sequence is CAWGSGTSGAYNEQFF. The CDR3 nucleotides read TGTGCCTGGGGTTCCGGGACTAGCGGGGCGTACAATGAGCAGTTCTTC.

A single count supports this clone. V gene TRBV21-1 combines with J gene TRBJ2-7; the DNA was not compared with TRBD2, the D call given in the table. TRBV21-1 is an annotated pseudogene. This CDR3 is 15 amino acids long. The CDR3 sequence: CASSTGRLAGNEQYF. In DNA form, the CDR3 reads TGTGCCAGCAGCACCGGGAGACTAGCGGGAAACGAGCAGTACTTC.

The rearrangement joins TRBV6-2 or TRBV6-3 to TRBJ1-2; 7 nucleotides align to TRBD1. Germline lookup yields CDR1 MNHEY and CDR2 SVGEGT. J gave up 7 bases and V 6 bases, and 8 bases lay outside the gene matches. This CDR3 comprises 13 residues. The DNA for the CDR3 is TGTGCCAGCAGCAATCAGGACAGGCGTGGCTACACCTTC. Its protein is CASSNQDRRGYTF.

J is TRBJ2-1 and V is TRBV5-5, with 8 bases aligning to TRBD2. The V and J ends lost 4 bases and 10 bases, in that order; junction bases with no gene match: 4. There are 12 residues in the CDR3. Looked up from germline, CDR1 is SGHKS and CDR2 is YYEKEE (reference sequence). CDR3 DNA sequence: TGTGCCAGCAGCGGGACTAGTGGGGAGCAGTTCTTC. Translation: CASSGTSGEQFF.

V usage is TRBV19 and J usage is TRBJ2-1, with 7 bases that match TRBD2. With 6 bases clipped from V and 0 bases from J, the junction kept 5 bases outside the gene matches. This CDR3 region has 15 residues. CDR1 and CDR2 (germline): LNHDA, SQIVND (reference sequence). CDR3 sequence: CASRSREGSYNEQFF. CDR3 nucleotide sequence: TGTGCCAGTAGGTCGAGGGAGGGCTCCTACAATGAGCAGTTCTTC.

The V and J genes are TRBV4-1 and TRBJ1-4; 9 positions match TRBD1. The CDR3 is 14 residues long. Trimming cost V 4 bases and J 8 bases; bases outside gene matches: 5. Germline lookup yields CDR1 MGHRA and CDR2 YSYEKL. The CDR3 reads CASSRGTGFEKLFF. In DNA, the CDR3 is TGCGCCAGCAGCCGAGGGACAGGGTTCGAAAAACTGTTTTTT.

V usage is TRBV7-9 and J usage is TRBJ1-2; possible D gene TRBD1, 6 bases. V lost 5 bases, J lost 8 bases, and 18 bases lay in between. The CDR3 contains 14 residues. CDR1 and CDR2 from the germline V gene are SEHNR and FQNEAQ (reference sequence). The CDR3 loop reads CASSATGPAIGYTF. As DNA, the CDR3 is TGTGCCAGCAGCGCGACAGGTCCCGCGATAGGCTACACCTTC.

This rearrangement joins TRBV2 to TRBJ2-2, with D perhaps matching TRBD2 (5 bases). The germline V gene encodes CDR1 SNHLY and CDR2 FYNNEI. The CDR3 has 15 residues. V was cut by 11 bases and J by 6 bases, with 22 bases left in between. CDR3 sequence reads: CASKRGEDAAGELFF. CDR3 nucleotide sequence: TGTGCCTCCAAACGGGGAGAAGACGCCGCCGGGGAGCTGTTTTTT.

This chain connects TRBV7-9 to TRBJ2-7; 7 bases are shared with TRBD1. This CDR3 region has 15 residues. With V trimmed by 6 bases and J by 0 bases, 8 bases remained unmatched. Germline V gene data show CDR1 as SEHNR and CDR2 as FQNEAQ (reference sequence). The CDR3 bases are TGTGCCAGCAGTCACCGACAGGGTAGCTCCTACGAGCAGTACTTC. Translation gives CASSHRQGSSYEQYF.

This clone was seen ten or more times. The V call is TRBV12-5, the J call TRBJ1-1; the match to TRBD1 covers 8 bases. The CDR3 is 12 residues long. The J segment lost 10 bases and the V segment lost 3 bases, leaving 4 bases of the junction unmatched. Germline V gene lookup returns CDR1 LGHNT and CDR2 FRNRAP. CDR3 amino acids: CASGLGQGGAFF. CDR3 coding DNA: TGTGCTAGTGGTTTAGGACAGGGCGGAGCTTTCTTT.

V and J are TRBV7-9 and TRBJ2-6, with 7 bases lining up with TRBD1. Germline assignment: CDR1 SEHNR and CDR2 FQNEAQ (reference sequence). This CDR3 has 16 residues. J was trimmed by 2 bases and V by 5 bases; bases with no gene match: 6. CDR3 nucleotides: TGTGCCAGCAGCCCACAGGGGAGAGCTGGGGCCAACGTCCTGACTTTC. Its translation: CASSPQGRAGANVLTF.

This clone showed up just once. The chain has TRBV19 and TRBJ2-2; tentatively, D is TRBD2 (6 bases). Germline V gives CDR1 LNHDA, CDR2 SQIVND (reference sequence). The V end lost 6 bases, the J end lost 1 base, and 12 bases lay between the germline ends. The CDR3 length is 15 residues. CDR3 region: CASSIGGLNTGELFF. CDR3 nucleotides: TGTGCCAGTAGCATCGGAGGGTTGAACACCGGGGAGCTGTTTTTT.

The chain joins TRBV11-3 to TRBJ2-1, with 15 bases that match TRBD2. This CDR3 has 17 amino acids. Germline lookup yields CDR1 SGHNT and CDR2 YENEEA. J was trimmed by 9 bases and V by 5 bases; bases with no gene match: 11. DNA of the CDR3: TGTGCCAGCAGCGGACGGACTAGCGGGGGGGCCCGTCGTGAGCAGTTCTTC. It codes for CASSGRTSGGARREQFF.